This T cell receptor beta chain was recorded in a study of T cell repertoires in ileal Crohn's disease. As to time point: neoterminal ileum biopsy at postoperative endoscopy, about 6 months after surgery. Profiling relied on immunoSEQ multiplex PCR, and the TCRdb table lists in-frame clones only, not all of them. The sample gives roughly 5,600 clones, roughly 80% of which show up once; about 35% is in the top ten. The TCR was taken from an adult with Crohn's disease. The specimen sequenced was ileal tissue.

CDR3 loop: CATKALTGGNNSPLHF. CDR3 in DNA: TGCGCCACCAAGGCTTTGACAGGGGGCAACAATTCACCCCTCCACTTT. This rearrangement joins TRBV5-1 to TRBJ1-6, with 10 bases fitting TRBD1. From germline, CDR1 is SGHRS and CDR2 YFSETQ. The V and J ends lost 9 bases and 7 bases, in that order; junction bases with no gene match: 13. The CDR3 length is 16 residues.